This T cell receptor (beta chain) is drawn from a study of blood T cell repertoires in COVID-19. Study-level background: Acute and convalescent COVID-19 specimens originated in the United States, Italy and Spain.

Source study methods: The assay estimated nucleated cells by amplifying reference gene primers. TCRdb's table, derived via immunoSEQ multiplex PCR, lists solely in-frame clones and lacks some. D and trimming come from the DNA, and the V and J calls and clone size come from that table. The repertoire has about 320,000 clones, roughly 90% of them found once; the top ten carry under 7.5%. Sequenced: peripheral blood. The sequence was obtained from a man aged 18 to 29 who had recovered from COVID-19.

CDR3 bases: TGTGCCAGCAGCTTGGCTGCTAGCGGGCCCGGTGAGCAGTTCTTC. It codes for CASSLAASGPGEQFF. The chain carries TRBV5-6 and TRBJ2-1; TRBD2 matches 8 bases. Looked up from germline, CDR1 is SGHDT and CDR2 is YYEEEE. The CDR3 sequence is 15 residues long. V was pared by 0 bases and J by 9 bases, with 8 bases of the junction left unmatched.